This entry lists 4 T cell receptor beta chains sequenced from one sample in a study of blood T cell repertoires in COVID-19. Profiling relied on immunoSEQ multiplex PCR, and the TCRdb table lists in-frame clones only, not all of them. The sample consists of 60,000 to 85,000 clones, approximately 79% of them appearing once. What was sequenced was peripheral blood. These receptors all stem from a woman aged 60 to 75 with acute or convalescent COVID-19.

The chain carries TRBV28 and TRBJ1-2; tentatively, D is TRBD1 (5 bases). This CDR3 is 12 amino acids long. With 7 bases removed from V and 8 bases from J, the gap between germline ends came to 14 bases. CDR1 and CDR2 from the germline V gene are MDHEN and SYDVKM. The CDR3 sequence: CASTIGGVGYTF. In nucleotides, the CDR3 is TGTGCCAGCACGATTGGGGGGGTCGGCTACACCTTC.

The rearrangement joins TRBV5-1 to TRBJ2-3; TRBD2 agrees at 10 bases. Germline V lookup: CDR1 SGHRS, CDR2 YFSETQ. The CDR3 totals 13 residues. V gave up 6 bases and J gave up 3 bases; unmatched junction bases: 1. CDR3 coding DNA: TGCGCCAGCAAAGCGGGGGGGACAGATACGCAGTATTTT. As protein: CASKAGGTDTQYF.

The table lists this clone with a count of one. J is TRBJ2-5 and V is TRBV7-2; D is perhaps TRBD2 (6 bases). CDR1 and CDR2 (germline): SGHTA, FQGNSA. The CDR3 has 13 residues. Trimming removed 3 bases from V and 5 bases from J, with 10 bases in between. The CDR3 DNA follows: TGTGCCAGCAGCTTGGGGGGAAGGGAGACCCAGTACTTC. This gives the protein CASSLGGRETQYF. Looking up the rest from reference TRBV7-2 and TRBJ2-5 gives the full variable domain: GAGVSQSPSNKVTEKGKDVELRCDPISGHTALYWYRQSLGQGLEFLIYFQGNSAPDKSGLPSDRFSAERTGGSVSTLTIQRTQQEDSAVYLCASSLGGRETQYFGPGTRLLVL.

The gene calls are TRBV29-1 and TRBJ1-1, with TRBD1 matching over 9 bases. With 2 bases clipped from V and 7 bases from J, the junction kept 14 bases outside the gene matches. Germline V CDR1 and CDR2: SQVTM, ANQGSEA. The CDR3 is 16 amino acids. The CDR3 nucleotides are TGCAGCGTTGAACCCCACGGGACAGGGAGGACTCATGAAGCTTTCTTT. It yields the protein CSVEPHGTGRTHEAFF.